Each of the 9 T cell receptor beta chains below was sequenced from the same sample in a study of blood T cell repertoires in COVID-19. The method was immunoSEQ multiplex PCR; TCRdb's version includes in-frame clones alone and lacks a portion of them. The sample has some 130,000 clones; roughly 89% are singletons. Sequencing was performed on peripheral blood. Receptors were obtained from a man aged 60 to 69 with COVID-19, enrolled during active disease.

V gene TRBV5-4 combines with J gene TRBJ1-2; D perhaps matches TRBD1 (5 bases). Trimming took off 3 bases at V and 6 bases at J, with 18 bases between the two ends. The CDR3 consists of 15 residues. CDR1 SGHNT and CDR2 YYREEE come from the germline V gene (reference sequence). CDR3 sequence: CASSSPDIGADGYTF. The CDR3, as DNA: TGTGCCAGCAGCTCCCCAGACATTGGGGCGGATGGCTACACCTTC.

This rearrangement joins TRBV3-1 (or the pseudogene TRBV3-2) to TRBJ2-4; D unresolved. The CDR3 has 17 amino acids. Germline loops: CDR1 LGHDT, CDR2 YNNKEL (reference sequence). Trimming shortened V by 4 bases and J by 1 base, and 17 bases separated the two germline ends. DNA for the CDR3: TGTGCCAGCAGCCCTCTACCCACTGAGAGGGCCAAAAACATTCAGTACTTC. This sequence encodes CASSPLPTERAKNIQYF.

This chain links TRBV12-3 or TRBV12-4 with TRBJ2-3; D remains ambiguous. CDR3 length equals 13 residues. V was clipped by 8 bases and J by 0 bases, with 9 bases between them. The CDR3 sequence: CASFVMSTDTQYF. The CDR3, as DNA: TGTGCCAGCTTTGTAATGAGCACAGATACGCAGTATTTT.

The rearrangement joins TRBV6-6 to TRBJ2-5, with D possibly TRBD1 on 6 matching bases. Germline CDR1 reads MNHNY; CDR2 reads SVGAGI (reference sequence). The ends were cut back, 2 bases at V and 2 bases at J, with 9 bases in the middle. The CDR3 totals 14 residues. CDR3 in amino acids: CASSYVTGQETQYF. The CDR3 DNA reads TGTGCCAGCAGTTACGTTACAGGGCAAGAGACCCAGTACTTC.

This chain links TRBV19 with TRBJ1-1, with a possible D match to TRBD1 (6 bases). Trimming pared 8 bases from V and 1 base from J, leaving 26 bases between. The germline CDR1 and CDR2 sequences are LNHDA and SQIVND (reference sequence). This CDR3 is 18 amino acids long. Here the CDR3 reads CASGRTVPYVEPNTEAFF. CDR3 DNA sequence: TGTGCCAGTGGCAGGACAGTACCATACGTAGAGCCGAACACTGAAGCTTTCTTT. The full variable domain, in which reference TRBV19 and TRBJ1-1 provide the parts outside the CDR3, is DGGITQSPKYLFRKEGQNVTLSCEQNLNHDAMYWYRQDPGQGLRLIYYSQIVNDFQKGDIAEGYSVSREKKESFPLTVTSAQKNPTAFYLCASGRTVPYVEPNTEAFFGQGTRLTVV.

V usage is TRBV3-1 (or the pseudogene TRBV3-2) and J usage is TRBJ2-5, with TRBD2 identical over 9 bases. The V gene end was trimmed by 3 bases and the J gene end by 5 bases; junction bases not matched to a gene: 7. Germline V CDR1 and CDR2: LGHDT, YNNKEL (reference sequence). The CDR3 runs to 15 residues. The CDR3 here is CASSHRAGGMETQYF. CDR3 DNA: TGTGCCAGCAGCCACCGAGCGGGGGGAATGGAGACCCAGTACTTC.

The CDR3 DNA sequence: TGTGCCAGCAGCATGACTAGCGGGGGGGCCTTAGATACGCAGTATTTT. Translation gives CASSMTSGGALDTQYF. The V call is TRBV7-2, the J call TRBJ2-3, with 14 bases aligning to TRBD2. J lost 5 bases, V lost 5 bases, and 6 bases had no gene match. Germline CDR1 reads SGHTA; CDR2 reads FQGNSA. The CDR3 is 16 amino acids.

V gene TRBV11-2 combines with J gene TRBJ2-6, with no clear D. This CDR3 region has 16 residues. The germline V and J ends were trimmed by 5 bases and 0 bases, with 11 bases remaining between them. Germline V lookup: CDR1 SGHAT, CDR2 FQNNGV. CDR3 bases: TGTGCCAGCAGCCCGACGAGGCACTCTGGGGCCAACGTCCTGACTTTC. Amino acids: CASSPTRHSGANVLTF.

The rearrangement links TRBV5-4 to TRBJ1-4; perhaps TRBD1 as D (5 bases). CDR1 and CDR2 from the germline V gene are SGHNT and YYREEE (reference sequence). V lost 2 bases and J lost 0, with 11 bases in between. CDR3 length: 16 amino acids. The CDR3 here is CASSFAGMATNEKLFF. For the CDR3, the DNA is TGTGCCAGCAGCTTCGCAGGGATGGCAACTAATGAAAAACTGTTTTTT.